The clone carrying this T cell receptor (beta chain) was found many times. What it recognizes is unknown. This record belongs to a study of CD8 T cells in ankylosing spondylitis. TCRdb recomputed calls from the 5' RACE reads with MiXCR, one row per CDR3 protein. The data show more than 500,000 distinct CDR3 sequences, about 5% seen once. Whole-study results and caveats: In synovial fluid and blood from reactive arthritis, some motif variants were previously reported. For ankylosing spondylitis blood, a TCR beta motif of 8 or 9 highly homologous variants appeared characteristic.

From germline, CDR1 is DFQATT and CDR2 SNEGSKA (reference sequence). V was shortened by 2 bases and J by 10 bases, with 17 bases between the two germline ends. The CDR3 loop spans 13 amino acids. This TCR was recovered from a male donor with ankylosing spondylitis. The genes are TRBV20-1 and TRBJ2-5; D is perhaps TRBD2 (6 bases). Sequenced: blood, either unsorted or a sorted T cell fraction (not recorded which). CDR3 DNA sequence: TGCAGTGCTAGAAAGGCTGGCGGCGGGGACCAGTACTTC. Translating it yields CSARKAGGGDQYF.